This T cell receptor beta chain stems from a study of blood T cell repertoires in COVID-19. Germline loops: CDR1 SNHLY, CDR2 FYNNEI. Trimming pared 6 bases from V and 2 bases from J, leaving 13 bases between. This CDR3 spans 14 amino acids. Original data processing: Reference gene primer amplification gave estimated nucleated cell counts. Assay used: immunoSEQ multiplex PCR; TCRdb lists only in-frame clones, some missing. The V and J calls and clone size were taken over from that table, and D and trimming were inferred from the DNA. The sample gives fewer than 80,000 clones, under 90% of which show up once; more than 10% is in the top ten.

The source of this sequence is a man aged 45 to 65 with COVID-19, enrolled during active disease. This rearrangement joins TRBV2 to TRBJ1-2; a possible D gene is TRBD1 (6 bases). The sequenced material came from peripheral blood. CDR3: CASRRDIQNYGYTF. CDR3 DNA: TGTGCCAGCAGACGGGACATACAGAACTATGGCTACACCTTC.